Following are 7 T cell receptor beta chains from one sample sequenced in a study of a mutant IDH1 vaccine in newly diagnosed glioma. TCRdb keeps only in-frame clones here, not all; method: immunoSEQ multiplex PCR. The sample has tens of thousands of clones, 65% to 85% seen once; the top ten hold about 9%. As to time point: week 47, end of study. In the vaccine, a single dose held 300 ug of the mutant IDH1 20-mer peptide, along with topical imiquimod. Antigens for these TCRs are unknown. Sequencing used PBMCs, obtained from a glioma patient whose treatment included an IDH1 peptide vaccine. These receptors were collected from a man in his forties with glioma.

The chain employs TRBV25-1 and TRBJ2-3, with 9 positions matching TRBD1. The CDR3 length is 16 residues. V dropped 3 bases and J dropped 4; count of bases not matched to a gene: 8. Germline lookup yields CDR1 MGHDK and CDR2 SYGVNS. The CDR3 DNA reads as TGTGCCAGCAGTGACCTCCGGGACAGGGAAGCAGATACGCAGTATTTT. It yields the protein CASSDLRDREADTQYF.

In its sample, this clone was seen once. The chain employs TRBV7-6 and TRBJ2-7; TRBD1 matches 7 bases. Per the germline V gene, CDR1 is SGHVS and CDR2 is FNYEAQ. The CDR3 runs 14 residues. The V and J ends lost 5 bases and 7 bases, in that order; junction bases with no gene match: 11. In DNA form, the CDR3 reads TGTGCCAGCAGCCCAACCCCACAGGGGAGAGAGCAGTACTTC. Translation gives CASSPTPQGREQYF.

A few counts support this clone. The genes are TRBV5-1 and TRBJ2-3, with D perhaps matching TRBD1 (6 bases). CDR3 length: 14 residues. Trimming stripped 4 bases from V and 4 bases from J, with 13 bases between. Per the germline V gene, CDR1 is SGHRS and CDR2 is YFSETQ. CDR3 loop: CASSMGQTSDTQYF. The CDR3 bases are TGCGCCAGCAGCATGGGACAAACCTCAGATACGCAGTATTTT.

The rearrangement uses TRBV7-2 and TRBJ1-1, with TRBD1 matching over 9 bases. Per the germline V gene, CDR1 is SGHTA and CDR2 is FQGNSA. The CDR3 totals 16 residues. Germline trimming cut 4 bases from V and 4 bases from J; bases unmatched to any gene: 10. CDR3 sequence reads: CASSSQGAQRGTEAFF. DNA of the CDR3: TGTGCCAGCAGCTCACAGGGGGCGCAGCGGGGCACTGAAGCTTTCTTT.

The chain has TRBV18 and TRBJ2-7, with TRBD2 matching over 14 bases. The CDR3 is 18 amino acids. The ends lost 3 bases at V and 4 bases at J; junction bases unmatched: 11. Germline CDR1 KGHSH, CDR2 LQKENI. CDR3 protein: CASSPVTGTSGSRYEQYF. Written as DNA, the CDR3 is TGTGCCAGCTCACCGGTCACCGGGACTAGCGGGAGTAGGTACGAGCAGTACTTC.

The CDR3 nucleotides are TGTGCCAGCTCACCACCGTACAGGGACTATGGCTACACCTTC. Protein product: CASSPPYRDYGYTF. The rearrangement uses TRBV18 and TRBJ1-2; weak D call: TRBD1 (6 bases). Trimming stripped 0 bases from V and 3 bases from J, with 8 bases between. The CDR3 has 14 residues. CDR1 is KGHSH and CDR2 is LQKENI in the germline V gene. Drawing the rest from reference TRBV18 and TRBJ1-2, the complete variable domain is NAGVMQNPRHLVRRRGQEARLRCSPMKGHSHVYWYRQLPEEGLKFMVYLQKENIIDESGMPKERFSAEFPKEGPSILRIQQVVRGDSAAYFCASSPPYRDYGYTFGSGTRLTVV.

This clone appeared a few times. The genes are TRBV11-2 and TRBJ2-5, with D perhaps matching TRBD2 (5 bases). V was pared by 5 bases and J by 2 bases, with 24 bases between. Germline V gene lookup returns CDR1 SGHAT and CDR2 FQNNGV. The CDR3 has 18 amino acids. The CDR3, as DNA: TGTGCCAGCAGCACTAGTAAAATAGGGCGTCGCAAACAAGAGACCCAGTACTTC. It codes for CASSTSKIGRRKQETQYF.